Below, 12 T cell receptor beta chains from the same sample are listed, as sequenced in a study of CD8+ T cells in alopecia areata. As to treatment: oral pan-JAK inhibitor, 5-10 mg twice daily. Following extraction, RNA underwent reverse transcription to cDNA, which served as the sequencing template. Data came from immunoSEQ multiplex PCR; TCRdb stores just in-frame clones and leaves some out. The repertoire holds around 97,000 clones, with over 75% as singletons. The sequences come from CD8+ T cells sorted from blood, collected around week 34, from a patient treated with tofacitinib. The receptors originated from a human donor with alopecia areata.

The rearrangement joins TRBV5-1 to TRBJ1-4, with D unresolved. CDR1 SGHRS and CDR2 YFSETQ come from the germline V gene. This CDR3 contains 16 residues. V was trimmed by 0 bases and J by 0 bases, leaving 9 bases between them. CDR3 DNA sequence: TGCGCCAGCAGCTTGGAGTCGGGTGCAACTAATGAAAAACTGTTTTTT. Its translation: CASSLESGATNEKLFF.

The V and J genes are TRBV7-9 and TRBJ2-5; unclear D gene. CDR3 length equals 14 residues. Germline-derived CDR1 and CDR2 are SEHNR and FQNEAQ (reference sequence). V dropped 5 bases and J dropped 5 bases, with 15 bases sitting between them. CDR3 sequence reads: CASSPTDDWETQYF. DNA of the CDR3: TGTGCCAGCAGCCCGACGGATGACTGGGAGACCCAGTACTTC.

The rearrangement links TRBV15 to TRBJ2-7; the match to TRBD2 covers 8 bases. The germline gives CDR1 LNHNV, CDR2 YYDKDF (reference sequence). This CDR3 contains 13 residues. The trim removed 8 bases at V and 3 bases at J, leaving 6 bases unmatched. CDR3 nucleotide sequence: TGTGCCACCTCACTCGGGGGGGACTACGAGCAGTACTTC. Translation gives CATSLGGDYEQYF.

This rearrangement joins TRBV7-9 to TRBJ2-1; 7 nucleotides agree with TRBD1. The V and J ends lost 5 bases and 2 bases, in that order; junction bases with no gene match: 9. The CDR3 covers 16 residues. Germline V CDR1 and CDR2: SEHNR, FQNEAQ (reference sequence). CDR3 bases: TGTGCCAGCAGCGCACAGGGGTCTGGGGCCTACAATGAGCAGTTCTTC. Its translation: CASSAQGSGAYNEQFF.

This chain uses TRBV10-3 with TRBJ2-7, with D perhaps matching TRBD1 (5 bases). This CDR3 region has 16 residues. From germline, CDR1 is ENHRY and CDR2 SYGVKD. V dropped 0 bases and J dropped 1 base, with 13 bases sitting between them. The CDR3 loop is CAISESEETVSYEQYF. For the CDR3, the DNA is TGTGCCATCAGTGAGTCGGAAGAGACAGTATCCTACGAGCAGTACTTC.

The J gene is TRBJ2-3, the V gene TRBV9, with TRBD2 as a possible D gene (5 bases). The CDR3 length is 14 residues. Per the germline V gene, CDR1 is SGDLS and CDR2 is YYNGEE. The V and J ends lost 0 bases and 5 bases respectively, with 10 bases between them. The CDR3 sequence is CASSVGAGRDTQYF. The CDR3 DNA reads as TGTGCCAGCAGCGTAGGGGCTGGGAGAGATACGCAGTATTTT.

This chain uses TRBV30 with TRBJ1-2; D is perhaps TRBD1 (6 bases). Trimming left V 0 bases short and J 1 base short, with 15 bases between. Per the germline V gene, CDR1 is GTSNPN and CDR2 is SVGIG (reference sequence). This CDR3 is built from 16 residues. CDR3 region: CAWSVQGGRFNYGYTF. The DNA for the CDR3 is TGTGCCTGGAGTGTACAGGGCGGCAGATTTAACTATGGCTACACCTTC.

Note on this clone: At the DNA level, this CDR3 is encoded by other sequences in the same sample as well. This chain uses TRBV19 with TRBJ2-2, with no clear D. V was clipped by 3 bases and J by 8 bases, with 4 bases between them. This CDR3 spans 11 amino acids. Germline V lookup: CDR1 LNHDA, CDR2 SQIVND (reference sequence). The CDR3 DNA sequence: TGTGCCAGTAGTATGGGGGGGGAGCTGTTTTTT. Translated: CASSMGGELFF.

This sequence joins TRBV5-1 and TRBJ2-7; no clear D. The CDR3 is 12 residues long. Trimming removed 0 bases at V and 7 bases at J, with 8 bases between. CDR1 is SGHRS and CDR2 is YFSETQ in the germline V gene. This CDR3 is CASSLDRREQYF. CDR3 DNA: TGCGCCAGCAGCTTGGACCGGCGGGAGCAGTACTTC.

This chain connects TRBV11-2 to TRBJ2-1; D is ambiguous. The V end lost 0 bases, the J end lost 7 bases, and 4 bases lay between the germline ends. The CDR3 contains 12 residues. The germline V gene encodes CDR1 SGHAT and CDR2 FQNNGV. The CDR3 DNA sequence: TGTGCCAGCAGCTTAGAGGTGAATGAGCAGTTCTTC. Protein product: CASSLEVNEQFF.

CDR3 sequence reads: CASSPGTILTQYF. CDR3 bases: TGTGCCAGCAGTCCCGGGACTATTCTTACGCAGTATTTT. The genes are TRBV27 and TRBJ2-3; 7 nucleotides align to TRBD2. Trimming removed 5 bases from V and 8 bases from J; junction bases left unmatched: 7. CDR3 size: 13 residues. Per germline, CDR1 MNHEY and CDR2 SMNVEV (reference sequence).

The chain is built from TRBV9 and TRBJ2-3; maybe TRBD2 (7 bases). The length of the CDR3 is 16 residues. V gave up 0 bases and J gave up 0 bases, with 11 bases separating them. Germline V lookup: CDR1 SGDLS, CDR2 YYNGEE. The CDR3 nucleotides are TGTGCCAGCAGCGTAGGCGGGGGCCTTAGCACAGATACGCAGTATTTT. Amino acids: CASSVGGGLSTDTQYF.